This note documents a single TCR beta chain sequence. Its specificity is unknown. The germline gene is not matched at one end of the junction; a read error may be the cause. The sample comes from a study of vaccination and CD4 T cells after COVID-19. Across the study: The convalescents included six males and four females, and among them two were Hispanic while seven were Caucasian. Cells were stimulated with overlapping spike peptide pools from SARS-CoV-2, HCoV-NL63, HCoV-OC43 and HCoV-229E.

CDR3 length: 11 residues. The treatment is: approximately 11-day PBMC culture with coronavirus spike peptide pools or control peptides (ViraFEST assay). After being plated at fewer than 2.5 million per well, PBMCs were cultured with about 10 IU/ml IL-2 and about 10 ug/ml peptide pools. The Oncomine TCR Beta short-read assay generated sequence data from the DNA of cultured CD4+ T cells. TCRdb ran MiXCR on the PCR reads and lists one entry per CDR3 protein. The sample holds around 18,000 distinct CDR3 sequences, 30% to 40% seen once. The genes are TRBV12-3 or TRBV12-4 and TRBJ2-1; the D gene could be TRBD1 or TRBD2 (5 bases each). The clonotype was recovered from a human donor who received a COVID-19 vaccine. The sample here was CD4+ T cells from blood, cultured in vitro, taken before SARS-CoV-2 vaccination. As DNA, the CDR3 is TGTGTCAGCTCGAGGGGTGTTGGGCAGTTCTTC. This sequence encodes CVSSRGVGQFF.